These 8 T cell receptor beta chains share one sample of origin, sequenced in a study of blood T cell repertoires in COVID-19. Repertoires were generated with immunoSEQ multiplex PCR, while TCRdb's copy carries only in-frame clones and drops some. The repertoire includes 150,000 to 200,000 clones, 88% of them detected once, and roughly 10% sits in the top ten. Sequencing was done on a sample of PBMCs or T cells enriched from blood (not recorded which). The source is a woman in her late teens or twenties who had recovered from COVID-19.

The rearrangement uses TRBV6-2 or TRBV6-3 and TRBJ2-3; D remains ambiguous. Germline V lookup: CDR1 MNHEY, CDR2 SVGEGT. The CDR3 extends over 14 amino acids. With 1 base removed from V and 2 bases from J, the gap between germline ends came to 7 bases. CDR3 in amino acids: CASSYLRYTDTQYF. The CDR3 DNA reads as TGTGCCAGCAGTTACTTGCGGTACACAGATACGCAGTATTTT.

The CDR3 protein is CASSLVWDRGSNEQFF. The CDR3 coding sequence is TGTGCCAGCAGCTTAGTTTGGGACAGGGGCAGCAATGAGCAGTTCTTC. The chain employs TRBV7-6 and TRBJ2-1, with 10 bases that match TRBD1. Per the germline V gene, CDR1 is SGHVS and CDR2 is FNYEAQ. There are 16 residues in the CDR3. Germline trimming cut 1 base from V and 6 bases from J; bases unmatched to any gene: 6. Supplemented by reference TRBV7-6 and TRBJ2-1, the full variable domain reads GAGVSQSPRYKVTKRGQDVALRCDPISGHVSLYWYRQALGQGPEFLTYFNYEAQQDKSGLPNDRFSAERPEGSISTLTIQRTEQRDSAMYRCASSLVWDRGSNEQFFGPGTRLTVL.

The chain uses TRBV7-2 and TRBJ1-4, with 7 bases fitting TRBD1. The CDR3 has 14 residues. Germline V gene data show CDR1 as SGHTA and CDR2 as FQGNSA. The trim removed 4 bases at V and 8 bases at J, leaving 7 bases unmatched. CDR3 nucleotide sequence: TGTGCCAGCAGCTCCGGACAGGTCTGGGAAAAACTGTTTTTT. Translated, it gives CASSSGQVWEKLFF.

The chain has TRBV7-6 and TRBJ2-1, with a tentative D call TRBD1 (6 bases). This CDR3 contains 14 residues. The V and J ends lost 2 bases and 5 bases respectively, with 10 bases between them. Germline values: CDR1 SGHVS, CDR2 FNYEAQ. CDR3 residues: CASSLMTGNNEQFF. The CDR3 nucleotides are TGTGCCAGCAGCTTAATGACAGGAAACAATGAGCAGTTCTTC.

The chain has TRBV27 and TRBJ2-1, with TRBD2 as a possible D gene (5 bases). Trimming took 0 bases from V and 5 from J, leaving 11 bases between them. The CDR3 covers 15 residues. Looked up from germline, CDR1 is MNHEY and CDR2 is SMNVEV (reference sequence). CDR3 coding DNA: TGTGCCAGCAGTTTATCCTTAACTAGTAACAATGAGCAGTTCTTC. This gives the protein CASSLSLTSNNEQFF.

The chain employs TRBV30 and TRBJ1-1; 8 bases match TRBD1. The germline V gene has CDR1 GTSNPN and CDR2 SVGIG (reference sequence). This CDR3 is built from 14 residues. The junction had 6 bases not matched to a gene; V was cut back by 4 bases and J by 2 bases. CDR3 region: CAWKGDRYNTEAFF. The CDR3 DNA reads TGTGCCTGGAAGGGGGACAGGTATAACACTGAAGCTTTCTTT.

The CDR3 DNA follows: TGTGCCAGCACCCGACAGGGAGCTGAAGCTTTCTTT. It codes for CASTRQGAEAFF. V gene TRBV9 combines with J gene TRBJ1-1, with TRBD1 matching over 7 bases. Germline lookup yields CDR1 SGDLS and CDR2 YYNGEE. The CDR3 extends over 12 amino acids. V lost 6 bases to trimming and J lost 6 bases; unmatched junction nucleotides: 5.

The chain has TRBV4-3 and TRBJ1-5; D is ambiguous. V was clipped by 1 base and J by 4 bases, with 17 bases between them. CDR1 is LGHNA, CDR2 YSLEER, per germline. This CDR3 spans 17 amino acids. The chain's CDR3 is CASSQGAGLRPNQPQHF. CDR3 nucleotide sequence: TGCGCCAGCAGCCAAGGCGCGGGTTTAAGGCCGAATCAGCCCCAGCATTTT.